This TCR gamma chain was found in a study of γδ T cells in repeated Plasmodium falciparum infection. TCRdb reprocessed the multiplex PCR reads through CATT. The table has 27,000 or so gamma-chain clones, almost 1.5% seen once; the top ten hold 19%. Bulk repertoires came from Vgamma9/Vdelta2+ or Vdelta2-negative gammadelta T cells flow-sorted from PBMC. To note about this clone: The protein in TCRdb stems from a much larger clone and differs at residue 5 from this DNA's translation, likely a read error; here the protein is translated from the DNA.

Germline CDR1 GITISATS, CDR2 ISYDGTV (reference sequence). This CDR3 has 16 amino acids. Sequencing was performed on gamma-delta T cells from blood. This sequence was found in a pool of human donors (malaria-infected and uninfected, not separated). This rearrangement joins TRGV9 to TRGJP2. The J gene comes from matching the DNA to germline here; TCRdb lacks it. The CDR3 DNA follows: TGTGCCTTGTGGGGGGTGCACGATAGTAGTGATTGGATCAAGACGTTT. It specifies CALWGVHDSSDWIKTF.